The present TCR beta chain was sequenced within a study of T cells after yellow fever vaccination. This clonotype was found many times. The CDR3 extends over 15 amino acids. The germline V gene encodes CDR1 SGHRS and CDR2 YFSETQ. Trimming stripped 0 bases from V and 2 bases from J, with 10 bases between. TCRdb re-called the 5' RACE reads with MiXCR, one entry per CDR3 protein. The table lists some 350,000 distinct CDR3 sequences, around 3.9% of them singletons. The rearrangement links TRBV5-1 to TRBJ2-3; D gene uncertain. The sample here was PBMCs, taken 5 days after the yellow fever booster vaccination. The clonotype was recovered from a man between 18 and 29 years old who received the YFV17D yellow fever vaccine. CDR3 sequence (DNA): TGCGCCAGCAGCTTGGCTTCCTCCGACACAGATACGCAGTATTTT. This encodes CASSLASSDTDTQYF. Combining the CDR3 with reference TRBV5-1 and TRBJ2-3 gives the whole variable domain KAGVTQTPRYLIKTRGQQVTLSCSPISGHRSVSWYQQTPGQGLQFLFEYFSETQRNKGNFPGRFSGRQFSNSRSEMNVSTLELGDSALYLCASSLASSDTDTQYFGPGTRLTVL.